This TCR beta chain emerged from a study of T cell responses to AZD1222 COVID-19 vaccine. Study as a whole: The study pooled second doses at about 4 or about 12 weeks.

Findings and caveats of the study: Most donors were white British and more were female, and clonal diversity was possibly underestimated. The number of AZD1222 recipients seropositive at baseline was only five or six.

V dropped 0 bases and J dropped 0; count of bases not matched to a gene: 2. The CDR3 sequence is 17 residues long. Per germline, CDR1 KGHSH and CDR2 LQKENI. As to this clone: Its antigen is not identified.

Profiling relied on immunoSEQ multiplex PCR, and the TCRdb table lists in-frame clones only, not all of them. This table holds some 120,000 clones, 88% found once. The sequence derives from an adult in good health. The sequencing here drew on peripheral blood, taken on day 0 of AZD1222 vaccination. The chain uses TRBV18 and TRBJ1-1; 12 positions match TRBD1. CDR3 protein: CASSPPGQGALNTEAFF. The CDR3 nucleotides are TGTGCCAGCTCACCACCGGGACAGGGGGCCTTGAACACTGAAGCTTTCTTT.